The next 27 T cell receptor beta chains were all read from a single sample in a study of CXCR3-negative and CXCR3-positive naive CD8 T cells. UMI-labeled 5' RACE yielded the TRB cDNA libraries. TCRdb re-called the 5' RACE reads; one entry per CDR3 protein, DNA not given. The sample totals about 98,000 distinct CDR3 sequences. Antigens for these TCRs are unknown. Study-level points and caveats: Naive CXCR3-positive cells had TRB CDR3s more hydrophobic than those of CXCR3-negative naive cells.

Material: naive CXCR3+ CD8+ T cells from blood. Specified subset: CD45RO-CCR7+CD27+CD95- naive CD8+ T cells expressing CXCR3 (TNR3+). These receptors were collected from a human donor in good health. Some clones in this sample may be carry-over from other donors' samples.

This chain uses TRBV4-1 with TRBJ2-7. Germline CDR1 reads MGHRA; CDR2 reads YSYEKL. This CDR3 spans 17 amino acids. This chain's CDR3 is CASSQEWTTGSSYEQYF.

This chain uses TRBV12-3 or TRBV12-4 with TRBJ1-2; TCRdb lists TRBD1, though no DNA is available to test this call. There are 16 residues in the CDR3. The CDR3: CASSEPPGHNNYGYTF.

This chain joins TRBV3-1 and TRBJ1-2; the D call of TRBD1 rests on TCRdb alone, since no DNA is present to check it. The CDR3 has 17 amino acids. Germline CDR1 LGHDT, CDR2 YNNKEL (reference sequence). The CDR3 region is CASSPASQGAFDYGYTF. Full variable domain (rest looked up from reference TRBV3-1 and TRBJ1-2): DTAVSQTPKYLVTQMGNDKSIKCEQNLGHDTMYWYKQDSKKFLKIMFSYNNKELIINETVPNRFSPKSPDKAHLNLHINSLELGDSAVYFCASSPASQGAFDYGYTFGSGTRLTVV.

The V and J genes are TRBV20-1 and TRBJ2-1; lacking DNA, the TRBD1 call made by TCRdb goes unchecked. Germline V gives CDR1 DFQATT, CDR2 SNEGSKA (reference sequence). The CDR3 extends over 18 amino acids. The CDR3 loop reads CSARTVPGIQGWANEQFF.

This rearrangement joins TRBV12-3 or TRBV12-4 to TRBJ1-6. The CDR3 contains 14 residues. The CDR3 protein is CASSSINYNSPLHF.

The chain links TRBV7-6 to TRBJ2-5. Germline-derived CDR1 and CDR2 are SGHVS and FNYEAQ. The CDR3 is 15 residues long. The CDR3: CASSWDLSPKETQYF. The whole variable domain, remainder taken from reference TRBV7-6 and TRBJ2-5, is GAGVSQSPRYKVTKRGQDVALRCDPISGHVSLYWYRQALGQGPEFLTYFNYEAQQDKSGLPNDRFSAERPEGSISTLTIQRTEQRDSAMYRCASSWDLSPKETQYFGPGTRLLVL.

This sequence joins TRBV7-9 and TRBJ1-5. This CDR3 is 14 amino acids long. Germline CDR1 is SEHNR and CDR2 is FQNEAQ (reference sequence). This CDR3 reads CASSLTNSNQPQHF.

The chain couples TRBV5-1 to TRBJ1-1. This CDR3 comprises 11 residues. Germline V gene lookup returns CDR1 SGHRS and CDR2 YFSETQ. CDR3 sequence reads: CASSLAGVAFF.

The chain has TRBV29-1 and TRBJ2-2; TCRdb names TRBD2, which stays unverified in the absence of DNA. Germline V gives CDR1 SQVTM, CDR2 ANQGSEA. CDR3 length: 13 amino acids. This chain's CDR3 is CSVGGGNTGELFF.

The V call is TRBV6-2 or TRBV6-3, the J call TRBJ2-1; the D call from TCRdb, TRBD2, cannot be confirmed without DNA. The CDR3 consists of 18 residues. Germline V gives CDR1 MNHEY, CDR2 SVGEGT. This CDR3 is CASSYSGSLGELPVEQFF.

This sequence joins TRBV12-5 and TRBJ2-7; TCRdb calls TRBD1, which cannot be checked without DNA. Germline lookup yields CDR1 LGHNT and CDR2 FRNRAP. The length of the CDR3 is 11 residues. This CDR3 reads CASGFGGEQYF.

The chain employs TRBV29-1 and TRBJ2-4. Germline V lookup: CDR1 SQVTM, CDR2 ANQGSEA. The CDR3 totals 16 residues. The CDR3 loop is CSVEDPRYPAKNIQYF.

V and J are TRBV19 and TRBJ2-1; TCRdb returns TRBD2, unconfirmable since there is no DNA. The CDR3 runs to 11 residues. From germline, CDR1 is LNHDA and CDR2 SQIVND (reference sequence). The chain's CDR3 is CASSMGTAGFF.

The chain recombines TRBV4-2 with TRBJ2-2. The CDR3 loop spans 14 amino acids. Germline V gives CDR1 LGHNA, CDR2 YNFKEQ. The CDR3 region is CASSQDAATGELFF.

The chain's CDR3 is CTSRGGLAGGHSYNEQFF. The chain links TRBV28 to TRBJ2-1; no DNA is available, so the TRBD2 call from TCRdb remains unchecked. From germline, CDR1 is MDHEN and CDR2 SYDVKM. CDR3 size: 18 residues. Supplemented by reference TRBV28 and TRBJ2-1, the full variable domain reads DVKVTQSSRYLVKRTGEKVFLECVQDMDHENMFWYRQDPGLGLRLIYFSYDVKMKEKGDIPEGYSVSREKKERFSLILESASTNQTSMYLCTSRGGLAGGHSYNEQFFGPGTRLTVL.

The rearrangement uses TRBV5-1 and TRBJ2-4; TCRdb indicates TRBD1, and absent DNA this call remains unverified. This CDR3 is built from 16 residues. Germline V gene lookup returns CDR1 SGHRS and CDR2 YFSETQ. The CDR3 is CASSLRDSLAKNIQYF.

CDR3 amino acids: CASSQALAGAQHTGELFF. The chain couples TRBV4-2 to TRBJ2-2; TCRdb reports TRBD1, a call that lacks DNA to check it against. The length of the CDR3 is 18 residues. Germline V gene lookup returns CDR1 LGHNA and CDR2 YNFKEQ.

The chain links TRBV7-9 to TRBJ2-5; TCRdb names TRBD1, which stays unverified in the absence of DNA. CDR3 length: 18 residues. Germline CDR1 reads SEHNR; CDR2 reads FQNEAQ (reference sequence). Here the CDR3 reads CASSLAKQGRFAQETQYF.

V is TRBV9 and J is TRBJ2-7; checking the TCRdb D call of TRBD1 is not possible without DNA. The CDR3 length is 15 residues. Per the germline V gene, CDR1 is SGDLS and CDR2 is YYNGEE. The chain's CDR3 is CASSVGGGQGYEQYF.

V gene TRBV19 combines with J gene TRBJ2-1; without DNA, the TCRdb call of TRBD1 cannot be checked. The CDR3 spans 13 residues. Germline V gene data show CDR1 as LNHDA and CDR2 as SQIVND (reference sequence). CDR3 amino acids: CATKQGSYNEQFF.

This chain uses TRBV27 with TRBJ1-3. This CDR3 spans 14 amino acids. Germline V gene sequence: CDR1 MNHEY, CDR2 SMNVEV (reference sequence). CDR3 region: CASSSQGSGNTIYF.

The chain has TRBV27 and TRBJ1-5; TCRdb names TRBD1, which stays unverified in the absence of DNA. The CDR3 loop spans 15 amino acids. Per germline, CDR1 MNHEY and CDR2 SMNVEV (reference sequence). This CDR3 is CASSGGRGKVQPQHF.

The gene calls are TRBV28 and TRBJ1-1; the TRBD1 assignment by TCRdb is unverifiable without DNA. The CDR3 consists of 15 residues. Per germline, CDR1 MDHEN and CDR2 SYDVKM. The CDR3: CASSPVGVMNTEAFF.

The chain recombines TRBV6-1 with TRBJ2-1; TCRdb proposes TRBD1, but this gene call is untestable without DNA. The CDR3 contains 17 residues. Looked up from germline, CDR1 is MNHNS and CDR2 is SASEGT. CDR3: CASRPDPGGILDNEQFF.

The chain links TRBV6-2 or TRBV6-3 to TRBJ2-7; TCRdb names TRBD1, which stays unverified in the absence of DNA. CDR3 size: 15 residues. Looked up from germline, CDR1 is MNHEY and CDR2 is SVGEGT. This CDR3 is CASSYAGTGKSEQYF.

The chain has TRBV29-1 and TRBJ2-2; TCRdb outputs TRBD2, but without DNA this stays unchecked. The CDR3 contains 11 residues. Germline V lookup: CDR1 SQVTM, CDR2 ANQGSEA. CDR3 loop: CRAERAGELFF.

This chain uses TRBV29-1 with TRBJ1-2; TCRdb's assignment of TRBD1 cannot be checked, as there is no DNA. This CDR3 is 14 amino acids long. Germline CDR1 and CDR2: SQVTM and ANQGSEA. Here the CDR3 reads CSVEGQGANYGYTF.